This T cell receptor beta chain was profiled in a study of cytomegalovirus exposure and HLA in healthy donors (dated 2017 in TCRdb). Looking at the study overall: According to an earlier analysis of 587 of the donors, some 180 million T cells yielded 90 million to 140 million unique TCR beta sequences and approximately 300 Gb of sequence data. An early release that covered several hundred HLA-typed donors contained about 300 gigabases of sequencing data and around 85 million unique TCR sequences. The genetic ancestry cluster associated with self-reported Caucasian donors included approximately 85% of the 300 to 450 genotyped donors. The aim of the study was to test whether cataloging public T cell receptors could identify signatures of past pathogen exposure. The study profiled the T cell repertoires of 550 to 700 subjects by immunosequencing and related them to cytomegalovirus serostatus. In addition to the first cohort of 666 subjects, a separate validation cohort of 120 different subjects was used. High-throughput TCR immunosequencing, statistical association of individual TCRs with disease status, and machine learning were combined to predict cytomegalovirus infection status. A later analysis re-analyzed previously published TCR beta repertoires from hundreds of donors and added high-resolution HLA genotyping to study TCR occurrence patterns. Rather than using new phenotypic data, the later analysis identified candidate immune exposures from TCR beta sequences and from how often those sequences occurred across donors. To decide whether each TCR beta V gene segment behaved as functional or pseudogenic, an earlier analysis of 587 of the donors relied on high-throughput TCR beta sequencing. Alongside the repertoire data, information on donor age, sex, ethnicity and CMV serostatus was compiled. In a later genetic analysis, genome-wide SNP genotypes for about 55% of the roughly 700 donors were used, and that subset was treated as a discovery cohort. Every repertoire in the discovery cohort had been generated on one and the same sequencing platform. Class I and class II HLA loci were covered by the typing at four-digit resolution. The number of typed donors differed by locus: about 629-640 for A, B, C, DRB1 and DQB1; 522 for DQA1; over 600 for DPA1; and about 450 for DPB1. Roughly 5 DR-DQ haplotypes were handled as single units for association and clustering, since linkage in the cohort was strong. Among 350 to 400 genotyped donors of the cohort, an average of approximately 240,000 unique TCR beta nucleotide sequences were sequenced per donor, about a sixth of them non-productive. Broader findings and caveats from the paper: Broadly in line with IMGT annotations, most TCR beta V segments showed up in productive rearrangements about 87% or about 30% of the time in an earlier analysis of several hundred of the donors. Three of the identified cytomegalovirus-associated TCR beta chains were confirmed in vitro to be specific for cytomegalovirus antigens. In the study, around 150 TCR beta chains were listed as associated with cytomegalovirus. Linkage disequilibrium might explain the correlated functional status among segregating V segments, but an unknown experimental factor could not be ruled out. According to a later analysis, most CMV-associated TCR beta chains appeared to be HLA-restricted, and the HLA associations seemed to be driven largely by CMV exposure. The only immune exposure information available for the cohort was CMV serostatus. While some public TCRs were present in many individuals, most TCR sequences turned up only very rarely across donors. When HLA alleles, especially DR and DQ, strongly co-occurred, attributing TCR associations to individual alleles was difficult. In a later analysis, TCR association rates were found to vary across HLA loci, with the most associated TCRs seen for DRB1 alleles and the fewest for HLA-C alleles. This cohort had only TCR beta chains sequenced, and the lack of alpha or paired-chain data limited which features could be detected. The sequencing pipeline was judged likely to have produced a cluster of highly shared sequence variants as a technical artifact. Some IMGT-functional V segments, including TRBV6-2 and TRBV6-3, could not be told apart with the 87-base-pair reads, so those segments were excluded. A further reported finding was that TCR beta sequences accurately predicted the HLA-A and HLA-B alleles for most subjects in the first cohort. HLA typing was unavailable for some donors at each locus, so association tests used only the typed subset. Because counts were too low, fewer than 20 rarely observed V segments, including chromosome 9 orphons, were excluded from the earlier analysis of roughly 580 of the donors. An association between a missense DCLRE1C variant and V-gene and J-gene trimming of TCR beta chains was found in a later genetic analysis and replicated in an independent cohort. A later analysis reported that several top co-occurrence clusters appeared linked to parvovirus B19, influenza, CMV and Epstein-Barr virus. Specific HLA alleles were associated with 15,000 to 20,000 TCR beta sequences at a false discovery rate of 0.05 in a later analysis. Sequencing depth was assumed to be roughly uniform across donors in the presence/absence analyses, though that assumption may not hold. The classifier was reported to diagnose cytomegalovirus status with high specificity and sensitivity in both the original cohort and the validation cohort. In a later analysis, HLA-associated TCR beta chains showed more clonal expansion and lower generation probabilities than non-associated chains that were equally common. Compared with the roughly 600-donor mean, donors in an Asian-associated ancestry cluster had fewer N-insertions in productive TCRs, according to a later genetic analysis. According to the authors, the approach could potentially be generalized to other disease states and immunological phenotypes.

Cut back by 5 bases and 14 bases, the V and J ends lie 13 bases apart. Via the germline V gene, CDR1 is MNHEY and CDR2 SVGAGI. Taken from cysteine to phenylalanine, the CDR3 has 11 residues. Just the 33-base CDR3 DNA is kept, in frame starting at base 1. The cohort consisted of 650 to 850 healthy bone marrow donors. At the time of sampling, all cohort members were nominally healthy, though unrecorded immune exposures were likely present. The donor was CMV seronegative and was included in the group of around 320 seronegative cohort members. A peripheral blood sample was collected from each donor, and TCR beta sequencing was performed on peripheral blood mononuclear cells. Genomic DNA extraction from the blood cell samples was performed with the Qiagen DNeasy Blood Extraction Kit. The library was built by means of the immunoSEQ multiplex PCR assay. A mixture of 60 forward primers for TCR Vbeta segments and 13 reverse primers for TCR Jbeta segments was used in the multiplex PCR. A multiplex PCR assay on genomic DNA amplified the CDR3 region of rearranged TCR beta genes. The Illumina HiSeq System was used to sequence the amplified TCR beta libraries as 87-base-pair reads. In the source study's methods: In a later analysis, 70 million to 95 million unique TCR beta chains were counted across the approximately 640 repertoires, and roughly 11 million of these chains were shared by at least two donors. A nearest-neighbor algorithm error-corrected the raw reads and collapsed the reads into unique sequences, merging closely related sequences to remove PCR and sequencing errors. V, D and J gene segments were assigned by aligning CDR3 sequences to IMGT reference sequences. Each retained sequence needed at least a six-nucleotide match to both a V gene segment and a J gene segment. A rearrangement counted as productive if the CDR3 had no stop codons and remained in frame with V and J, and every other rearrangement counted as non-productive. Following IMGT convention, CDR3 was defined as the stretch from the second conserved V-encoded cysteine up to the conserved J-encoded phenylalanine. Sequences without an unambiguous match to a single V gene segment were excluded from the earlier analysis of about 640 of the donors. An earlier analysis of 500 to 600 of the donors classified V segments as functional when productive rearrangements were above 56.7% and as segregating when the standard deviation between donors was above 5%. A statistical classification framework was developed to diagnose cytomegalovirus status using the catalog of TCR beta chain sequences. In a later analysis, TCR nucleotide sequences were compared against IMGT/GENE-DB human TR gene sequences so that V and J genes could be assigned. The TCRdist pipeline was used in a later analysis to assign CDR3 sequences and most-parsimonious VDJ recombination scenarios. A later analysis defined each TCR beta chain by its CDR3 amino acid sequence plus V-gene family, and excluded reads lacking a unique V-gene family. To address suspected cross-contamination and a sequencing artifact, a later analysis removed approximately 590 highly shared, low-generation-probability nucleotide sequences. In a later analysis, a clonal expansion index was calculated for each public chain from normalized within-repertoire ranks of inferred template counts. Generation probabilities in a later analysis came from a VDJ recombination model fitted to out-of-frame rearrangements, and those results were checked against IGoR. Hypergeometric tests were used in a later analysis to score TCR-TCR, TCR-HLA and TCR-CMV co-occurrence, with a repertoire-size bias correction applied to the TCR pairs. To estimate false discovery rates, a later analysis permuted the HLA or CMV assignments 20 times. In a later analysis, co-occurring TCRs were grouped using DBSCAN, with TCRdist sequence similarity added in when clustering inside HLA-allele-positive subsets. Repertoires with fewer than 30,000 or more than 120,000 public chains, plus five repertoires with anomalous nucleotide sharing, were excluded from co-occurrence clustering. Sourced from immuneACCESS, this table was stored by TCRdb with only in-frame sequences that have V and J called. A share of the clones is absent; for the studies checked, an unresolved V gene accounts for under half, and the remainder has no known explanation. The DNA gave D and trimming, while V, J and clone size come from that table. For this sample the table gives some 170,000 clones, of which approximately 79% were detected only once. The ten largest clonotypes hold roughly 1.4% of the sample.

This clone was seen a single time. Its antigen target is currently unknown. There are no base qualities to consult, and no much larger clone falls within one base. The chain couples TRBV6-5 to TRBJ2-1; the D gene is perhaps TRBD1, on 6 matching bases. The sample was PBMCs. The source of this sequence is a man aged 55 to 70 in good health and CMV-seronegative. The CDR3 protein: CASSDRTLKFF. The nucleotide sequence reads TGTGCCAGCAGTGACAGGACCCTGAAGTTCTTC.